This T cell receptor beta chain was captured in a study of T cells after somatic rescue of genetic block. Sequencing was performed with immunoSEQ multiplex PCR; in TCRdb, only in-frame clones are kept and a portion is missing. The repertoire includes more than 70,000 clones, 85% to 90% of them detected once, and about 1.5% sits in the top ten. In germline, CDR1 is SNHLY, CDR2 FYNNEI. CDR3 length equals 14 residues. The ends were cut back, 9 bases at V and 9 bases at J, with 21 bases in the middle. The material sequenced was peripheral blood mononuclear cells (PBMCs). The receptor's source is a woman aged 18-29 years. The rearrangement joins TRBV2 to TRBJ2-4, with a weak D call TRBD1 (7 bases). The CDR3, as DNA: TGTGCCAGTAAAAGCAGGGGGGTCGTGGCCATTCAGTACTTC. Its protein product is CASKSRGVVAIQYF.